The 27 T cell receptor beta chains below come from one sample, sequenced in a study of T-cell memory formation after mild COVID-19. TCRdb independently ran MiXCR on the 5' RACE reads; one entry per CDR3 protein. The table includes 170,000 or so distinct CDR3 sequences, about a fifth detected once. The specimen sequenced was PBMCs or a T cell subset sorted from them (not recorded which). These TCRs come from an adult woman who had mild COVID-19 (a few samples of this study predate the infection). Cell type and time point are not known.

This clonotype has just a few counts. The J gene is TRBJ2-7, the V gene TRBV29-1; the D gene is possibly TRBD2 (5 bases). The germline CDR1 and CDR2 sequences are SQVTM and ANQGSEA. V lost 1 base, J lost 2 bases, and 12 bases lay in between. The CDR3 contains 14 residues. In nucleotides, the CDR3 is TGCAGCGTTGAAGCCCAGGACTTGCCCTACGAGCAGTACTTC. It codes for CSVEAQDLPYEQYF.

The CDR3 is CASSQVEGDTEAFF. CDR3 coding DNA: TGTGCCAGCAGCCAAGTGGAAGGGGACACTGAAGCTTTCTTT. The genes are TRBV3-1 and TRBJ1-1; possibly TRBD1 for D (5 bases). CDR3 size: 14 residues. Trimming cost V 1 base and J 3 bases, with 9 bases left between them. Germline V gene sequence: CDR1 LGHDT, CDR2 YNNKEL (reference sequence).

The chain has TRBV19 and TRBJ2-1, with 10 bases lining up with TRBD2. Trimming removed 3 bases from V and 0 bases from J; junction bases left unmatched: 8. CDR1 LNHDA and CDR2 SQIVND come from the germline V gene (reference sequence). The CDR3 sequence is 18 residues long. The CDR3 is CASSIGLAGESSYNEQFF. The DNA of the CDR3 is TGTGCCAGTAGTATTGGGCTAGCGGGAGAAAGCTCCTACAATGAGCAGTTCTTC.

This clonotype turned up a few times. The V gene is TRBV27, the J gene TRBJ1-5, with a tentative D call TRBD1 (5 bases). CDR1 and CDR2 (germline): MNHEY, SMNVEV (reference sequence). V dropped 8 bases and J dropped 2 bases, with 13 bases sitting between them. The CDR3 spans 14 residues. The CDR3 nucleotides read TGTGCCAGCGGGGGGATCGGGGGCAATCAGCCCCAGCATTTT. Protein product: CASGGIGGNQPQHF.

This clonotype showed up just once. The chain is built from TRBV29-1 and TRBJ1-3; D might be TRBD1 (6 bases). From germline, CDR1 is SQVTM and CDR2 ANQGSEA. Between the trimmed V and J ends, which lost 4 bases and 0 bases, there was a span of 16 bases. This CDR3 region has 16 residues. The CDR3 region is CSVAPADSSSGNTIYF. CDR3 coding DNA: TGCAGCGTTGCCCCCGCGGACAGCAGCTCTGGAAACACCATATATTTT.

Only a few counts were recorded for this clonotype. The chain couples TRBV20-1 to TRBJ1-1; TRBD1 matches 8 bases. The J segment lost 1 base and the V segment lost 5 bases, leaving 3 bases of the junction unmatched. CDR3 length: 13 amino acids. Germline CDR1 is DFQATT and CDR2 is SNEGSKA (reference sequence). The CDR3 spells CSAGQGKNTEAFF. The CDR3 DNA reads as TGCAGTGCTGGACAGGGTAAGAACACTGAAGCTTTCTTT.

The V and J genes are TRBV4-1 and TRBJ1-1; D might be TRBD1 (5 bases). Trimming took off 0 bases at V and 0 bases at J, with 14 bases between the two ends. The CDR3 sequence is 17 residues long. The germline gives CDR1 MGHRA, CDR2 YSYEKL. The CDR3 DNA reads as TGCGCCAGCAGCCAAGAACGTAACAGGCTTATGAACACTGAAGCTTTCTTT. It codes for CASSQERNRLMNTEAFF.

The chain recombines TRBV21-1 with TRBJ2-5; the table assigns TRBD2, which was not confirmed against the DNA. TRBV21-1 is classified as a pseudogene. This CDR3 comprises 16 residues. The CDR3 DNA reads TGTGCCAGCAGTAAAGTTGGGGTTGCTAGAAGCGAGACCCAGTACTTC. Translating gives CASSKVGVARSETQYF.

The chain employs TRBV12-3 or TRBV12-4 and TRBJ1-2, with D possibly matching TRBD1 (5 bases). Trimming stripped 6 bases from V and 3 bases from J, with 20 bases between. The CDR3 is 16 amino acids. The CDR3 loop is CASSTRWEGMDYGYTF. CDR3 bases: TGTGCCAGCAGCACCCGGTGGGAGGGGATGGACTATGGCTACACCTTC.

The sample holds a few counts of this clonotype. V is TRBV7-6 and J is TRBJ2-7; 9 nucleotides agree with TRBD2. Germline CDR1 SGHVS, CDR2 FNYEAQ. This CDR3 contains 15 residues. V was pared by 5 bases and J by 2 bases, with 7 bases of the junction left unmatched. As DNA, the CDR3 is TGTGCCAGCAGCCGGGGTAGCGGGAGCACCTACGAGCAGTACTTC. It codes for CASSRGSGSTYEQYF.

This rearrangement joins TRBV5-1 to TRBJ1-1; a weak D match, TRBD1 (6 bases). V was trimmed by 2 bases and J by 2 bases, leaving 13 bases between them. This CDR3 has 15 amino acids. Germline values: CDR1 SGHRS, CDR2 YFSETQ. CDR3 sequence (DNA): TGCGCCAGCAGCTTATGGACAGATTTTAACACTGAAGCTTTCTTT. As protein: CASSLWTDFNTEAFF.

The rearrangement joins TRBV6-5 to TRBJ2-7; 13 bases fit TRBD2. Germline V gives CDR1 MNHEY, CDR2 SVGAGI. Trimming took 0 bases from V and 2 from J; bases not matched to a gene: 13. The length of the CDR3 is 20 residues. This CDR3 is CASSYSGLAGVVVAPYEQYF. The DNA for the CDR3 is TGTGCCAGCAGTTACTCCGGACTAGCGGGGGTAGTCGTTGCCCCCTACGAGCAGTACTTC.

This clonotype was seen at least ten times. V is TRBV15 and J is TRBJ2-7; D is ambiguous. CDR3 length: 12 residues. V was clipped by 3 bases and J by 4 bases, with 7 bases between them. Germline CDR1 and CDR2: LNHNV and YYDKDF (reference sequence). The CDR3 DNA follows: TGTGCCACCAGCAGCATGGAATACGAGCAGTACTTC. This encodes CATSSMEYEQYF.

This chain joins TRBV14 and TRBJ2-7, with a possible D match to TRBD1 (6 bases). There are 14 residues in the CDR3. Trimming pared 3 bases from V and 3 bases from J, leaving 12 bases between. Germline CDR1 SGHDN, CDR2 FVKESK. The CDR3 DNA follows: TGTGCCAGCAGCCAGAGGGACATTTTCTACGAGCAGTACTTC. It specifies CASSQRDIFYEQYF.

This chain's CDR3 is CSVYSSSGRAYNEQFF. The CDR3 DNA is TGCAGCGTTTATTCATCTAGCGGGAGGGCCTACAATGAGCAGTTCTTC. The chain links TRBV29-1 to TRBJ2-1; TRBD2 matches 12 bases. V was clipped by 5 bases and J by 2 bases; unmatched bases: 7. Germline assignment: CDR1 SQVTM and CDR2 ANQGSEA. The CDR3 loop spans 16 amino acids.

The chain has TRBV20-1 and TRBJ1-1, with D maybe TRBD1 (6 bases). Trimming took 1 base from V and 6 from J, leaving 15 bases between them. This CDR3 has 14 amino acids. Germline-derived CDR1 and CDR2 are DFQATT and SNEGSKA (reference sequence). Written as DNA, the CDR3 is TGCAGTGCTAGAGTGGGGGCCCTCGGCTCTGAAGCTTTCTTT. This codes for CSARVGALGSEAFF.

CDR3 DNA sequence: TGTGCCAGTAGCCAGGGTATAGAAGCTTTCTTT. Its translation: CASSQGIEAFF. This sequence joins TRBV19 and TRBJ1-1; D perhaps matches TRBD1 (5 bases). The CDR3 has 11 amino acids. The germline V and J ends were trimmed by 6 bases and 8 bases, with 10 bases remaining between them. Germline V gene lookup returns CDR1 LNHDA and CDR2 SQIVND (reference sequence).

Only a few counts were recorded for this clonotype. The gene calls are TRBV19 and TRBJ1-2; 9 bases agree with TRBD1. V lost 8 bases, J lost 6 bases, and 10 bases stayed unmatched. This CDR3 contains 14 residues. Germline CDR1 LNHDA, CDR2 SQIVND (reference sequence). CDR3 sequence (DNA): TGTGCCAGTGCTTTGAACAGGGGGCTCGATGGCTACACCTTC. Translated, it gives CASALNRGLDGYTF.

The chain is built from TRBV12-3 or TRBV12-4 and TRBJ2-3; 8 bases are shared with TRBD1. The CDR3 is 15 residues long. V dropped 5 bases and J dropped 5; count of bases not matched to a gene: 9. The CDR3 nucleotides are TGTGCCAGCAGTGGGTCGGCAGGGGGCAGAGATACGCAGTATTTT. It codes for CASSGSAGGRDTQYF.

V usage is TRBV4-1 and J usage is TRBJ2-7, with 7 bases aligning to TRBD2. The CDR3 length is 14 residues. The germline V gene has CDR1 MGHRA and CDR2 YSYEKL. The J segment lost 0 bases and the V segment lost 1 base, leaving 0 bases of the junction unmatched. The chain's CDR3 is CASSQGDYSYEQYF. CDR3 DNA: TGCGCCAGCAGCCAAGGGGACTACTCCTACGAGCAGTACTTC.

The genes are TRBV7-2 and TRBJ2-3; D unresolved. The CDR3 is made up of 13 amino acids. Germline V CDR1 and CDR2: SGHTA, FQGNSA. Trimming removed 0 bases at V and 6 bases at J, with 7 bases between. The CDR3 here is CASSLASMDTQYF. CDR3 DNA: TGTGCCAGCAGCTTAGCGAGTATGGATACGCAGTATTTT.

The gene calls are TRBV6-5 and TRBJ2-7; 10 nucleotides align to TRBD1. There are 14 residues in the CDR3. Looked up from germline, CDR1 is MNHEY and CDR2 is SVGAGI. After removal of 2 bases from V and 5 bases from J, the junction contained 3 bases not matched to a gene. The CDR3 DNA is TGTGCCAGCAGTTACCGGGACAGGGGAAACGAGCAGTACTTC. It encodes CASSYRDRGNEQYF.

This clonotype occurred a few times. The chain employs TRBV7-9 and TRBJ2-1; 10 bases align to TRBD2. Trimming removed 3 bases from V and 7 bases from J; junction bases left unmatched: 6. The CDR3 has 15 amino acids. Germline CDR1 is SEHNR and CDR2 is FQNEAQ (reference sequence). CDR3 amino acids: CASSFRAGGRNEQFF. DNA for the CDR3: TGTGCCAGCAGCTTCCGAGCGGGGGGGCGGAATGAGCAGTTCTTC.

The V call is TRBV10-3, the J call TRBJ1-2, with D unresolved. V shed 0 bases and J shed 3 bases, with 14 bases lying between them. This CDR3 contains 16 residues. CDR1 and CDR2 from the germline V gene are ENHRY and SYGVKD. The CDR3 DNA reads as TGTGCCATCAGTGAGTCGCAACAGAGTTCCTACTATGGCTACACCTTC. It specifies CAISESQQSSYYGYTF.

The chain links TRBV7-8 to TRBJ2-7, with 12 nucleotides matching TRBD1. CDR3 length: 17 residues. Germline CDR1 reads SGHVS; CDR2 reads FQNEAQ. After removal of 5 bases from V and 0 bases from J, the junction contained 8 bases not matched to a gene. The CDR3 bases are TGTGCCAGCAGCCTTGGGACAGGGGGCTCAAGCTCCTACGAGCAGTACTTC. This sequence encodes CASSLGTGGSSSYEQYF. The full variable domain, with the rest looked up from reference TRBV7-8 and TRBJ2-7, is GAGVSQSPRYKVAKRGQDVALRCDPISGHVSLFWYQQALGQGPEFLTYFQNEAQLDKSGLPSDRFFAERPEGSVSTLKIQRTQQEDSAVYLCASSLGTGGSSSYEQYFGPGTRLTVT.

The CDR3 DNA reads TGCAGCGCACAGGGGGCCGGCACCGGGGAGCTGTTTTTT. Its protein is CSAQGAGTGELFF. The chain couples TRBV29-1 to TRBJ2-2, with 9 positions matching TRBD1. The V gene's germline CDR1 is SQVTM and CDR2 ANQGSEA. The CDR3 runs to 13 residues. Germline trimming cut 7 bases from V and 4 bases from J; bases unmatched to any gene: 4.

The chain is built from TRBV12-3 or TRBV12-4 and TRBJ1-5; D is undetermined. V was shortened by 4 bases and J by 5 bases, with 6 bases between the two germline ends. The CDR3 has 12 residues. The CDR3 reads CASSSVDQPQHF. CDR3 in DNA: TGTGCCAGCAGTTCAGTTGATCAGCCCCAGCATTTT.